A selection of T cell receptor beta chains follows, all from one sample in a study of regulatory T cells in long-lasting Graves disease. TCRdb recomputed calls from the multiplex PCR reads with MiXCR, one row per CDR3 protein. The sample lists a few hundred thousand distinct CDR3 sequences; 23% were seen once. This sample comprised peripheral blood mononuclear cells (PBMCs), obtained when the disease was refractory, from a patient treated with antithyroid drugs. The receptors here all came from a female donor with Graves disease. CDR3s include the opening cysteine and the closing phenylalanine or tryptophan. A D gene is named only where the DNA matches it firmly. Size is stated for part of the rows, as once, few or many counts, or as a class when the clone is expanded.

J gene: TRBJ1-2; clone size: -; D gene: -; V gene: TRBV9; CDR3 DNA: TGTGCCAGCAGCGTAGGTTCTCGGTGGGAGGCTGGCTACACCTTC; CDR3 protein: CASSVGSRWEAGYTF
J gene: TRBJ1-1; clone size: -; D gene: -; V gene: TRBV7-9; CDR3 DNA: TGTGCCAGCAGCTTAGTAGGACTGCCTGAAGCTTTCTTT; CDR3 protein: CASSLVGLPEAFF
J gene: TRBJ2-1; clone size: many; D gene: -; V gene: TRBV3-1; CDR3 DNA: TGTGCCAGCAGCCATTCGGTCAGGCTAGTCCAGTTCTTC; CDR3 protein: CASSHSVRLVQFF
J gene: TRBJ1-1; clone size: few; D gene: -; V gene: TRBV5-1; CDR3 DNA: TGCGCCAGCAGCAAGGGGTCAGGCGTTACCACTGAAGCTTTCTTT; CDR3 protein: CASSKGSGVTTEAFF
J gene: TRBJ2-1; clone size: -; D gene: TRBD1; V gene: TRBV12-3/TRBV12-4; CDR3 DNA: TGTGCCAGCAGTCCCCAGCAGGGGGCCCCCTACAATGAGCAGTTCTTC; CDR3 protein: CASSPQQGAPYNEQFF
J gene: TRBJ2-2; clone size: -; D gene: TRBD2; V gene: TRBV19; CDR3 DNA: TGTGCCACCACTAGCGGGAGTATCACCGGGGAGCTGTTTTTT; CDR3 protein: CATTSGSITGELFF
J gene: TRBJ2-6; clone size: -; D gene: TRBD1; V gene: TRBV19; CDR3 DNA: TGTGCCGGTGGGACAGTTGGAGCCAACGTCCTGACTTTC; CDR3 protein: CAGGTVGANVLTF
J gene: TRBJ2-5; clone size: -; D gene: -; V gene: TRBV29-1; CDR3 DNA: TGCAGCTTGACCGTAGGCAGTGAGACCCAGTACTTC; CDR3 protein: CSLTVGSETQYF
J gene: TRBJ1-5; clone size: many; D gene: TRBD1; V gene: TRBV2; CDR3 DNA: TGTGCCAGCAGTGACCACAGACAGGGACTCAATCAGCCCCAGCATTTT; CDR3 protein: CASSDHRQGLNQPQHF
J gene: TRBJ2-7; clone size: -; D gene: TRBD2; V gene: TRBV5-1; CDR3 DNA: TGCGCCAGCAGCTTGGATCGGACTAGCGGGAGTAAACACGAGCAGTACTTC; CDR3 protein: CASSLDRTSGSKHEQYF
J gene: TRBJ1-5; clone size: -; D gene: -; V gene: TRBV6-2/TRBV6-3; CDR3 DNA: TGTGCCAGCGGATACCGGGACGGTTATCAGCCCCAGCATTTT; CDR3 protein: CASGYRDGYQPQHF
J gene: TRBJ2-1; clone size: once; D gene: TRBD2; V gene: TRBV7-2; CDR3 DNA: TGTGCCAGCAGCTTACCCCGCGGGAGGATAAAGAATGAGCAGTTCTTC; CDR3 protein: CASSLPRGRIKNEQFF
J gene: TRBJ2-2; clone size: -; D gene: -; V gene: TRBV6-1; CDR3 DNA: TGTGCCAGCAAGGAAGGAATTTTCACCGGGGAGCTGTTTTTT; CDR3 protein: CASKEGIFTGELFF
J gene: TRBJ1-6; clone size: few; D gene: -; V gene: TRBV5-1; CDR3 DNA: TGCGCCAGCAGCCAATTGGGGGCAAATTCACCCCTCCACTTT; CDR3 protein: CASSQLGANSPLHF
J gene: TRBJ1-3; clone size: few; D gene: -; V gene: TRBV2; CDR3 DNA: TGTGCCACCAGGACGTACGACTCTGGAAACACCATATATTTT; CDR3 protein: CATRTYDSGNTIYF
J gene: TRBJ1-2; clone size: many; D gene: -; V gene: TRBV7-8; CDR3 DNA: TGTGCCAGCAGCTACAGGGACACGTACTATGGCTACACCTTC; CDR3 protein: CASSYRDTYYGYTF
J gene: TRBJ2-1; clone size: -; D gene: -; V gene: TRBV20-1; CDR3 DNA: TGCAGTGCACGCGGGTTTGACTCCTACAATGAGCAGTTCTTC; CDR3 protein: CSARGFDSYNEQFF
J gene: TRBJ2-7; clone size: few; D gene: -; V gene: TRBV19; CDR3 DNA: TGTGCCAGTAGCGTGGGCGTAGGGTCACACTACGAGCAGTACTTC; CDR3 protein: CASSVGVGSHYEQYF
J gene: TRBJ2-3; clone size: few; D gene: TRBD2; V gene: TRBV2; CDR3 DNA: TGTGCCAGCGGCACTACTAGCGGGAAAGCAGATACGCAGTATTTT; CDR3 protein: CASGTTSGKADTQYF
J gene: TRBJ1-5; clone size: -; D gene: TRBD1; V gene: TRBV19; CDR3 DNA: TGTGCCAGTAGTATAGGAAATCGACAGGGCTGGCAGCCCCAGCATTTT; CDR3 protein: CASSIGNRQGWQPQHF
J gene: TRBJ1-5; clone size: -; D gene: -; V gene: TRBV30; CDR3 DNA: TGTGCCTGGAAGTCCCCGGGGGTCAATCAGCCCCAGCATTTT; CDR3 protein: CAWKSPGVNQPQHF
J gene: TRBJ1-4; clone size: few; D gene: -; V gene: TRBV25-1; CDR3 DNA: TGTGCCAGCAGTAGGGGGGGCGAAAAACTGTTTTTT; CDR3 protein: CASSRGGEKLFF
J gene: TRBJ1-6; clone size: -; D gene: -; V gene: TRBV20-1; CDR3 DNA: TGCAGTGCTATCGGGATAGGCTCCTATAATTCACCCCTCCACTTT; CDR3 protein: CSAIGIGSYNSPLHF
J gene: TRBJ2-5; clone size: few; D gene: -; V gene: TRBV6-1; CDR3 DNA: TGTGCCAGCAGCCTCGGTTACGGAGGTACCCAGTACTTC; CDR3 protein: CASSLGYGGTQYF
J gene: TRBJ1-1; clone size: many; D gene: -; V gene: TRBV7-8; CDR3 DNA: TGTGCCAGCAGCCGCCGCGTTGGAACTAACACTGAAGCTTTCTTT; CDR3 protein: CASSRRVGTNTEAFF
J gene: TRBJ1-1; clone size: few; D gene: -; V gene: TRBV29-1; CDR3 DNA: TGCAGCGTTGAAGATGGGGGGAACACTGAAGCTTTCTTT; CDR3 protein: CSVEDGGNTEAFF
J gene: TRBJ1-1; clone size: -; D gene: -; V gene: TRBV18; CDR3 DNA: TGTGCCAGCTCTACCGTGGGGGCCTGGGAGAACACTGAAGCTTTCTTT; CDR3 protein: CASSTVGAWENTEAFF
J gene: TRBJ2-7; clone size: -; D gene: -; V gene: TRBV12-3/TRBV12-4; CDR3 DNA: TGTGCCAGTACTAGCTTAACTAACGAGCAGTACTTC; CDR3 protein: CASTSLTNEQYF
J gene: TRBJ2-4; clone size: few; D gene: TRBD2; V gene: TRBV7-6; CDR3 DNA: TGTGCCAGCAGCTTAGTTACTAGCGGGAGTTCTACCAAAAACATTCAGTACTTC; CDR3 protein: CASSLVTSGSSTKNIQYF
J gene: TRBJ2-1; clone size: once; D gene: -; V gene: TRBV20-1; CDR3 DNA: TGCAGTGCTAGAGGGGACTCCAAAGTCGTTAACAATGAGCAGTTCTTC; CDR3 protein: CSARGDSKVVNNEQFF
J gene: TRBJ1-1; clone size: few; D gene: TRBD1; V gene: TRBV7-8; CDR3 DNA: TGTGCCAGCAGCTTAAGGGGGCCTGACACTGAAGCTTTCTTT; CDR3 protein: CASSLRGPDTEAFF
J gene: TRBJ2-2; clone size: -; D gene: -; V gene: TRBV4-1; CDR3 DNA: TGCGCCAGCAGCCAACCGGAGACTCGCGACGTCGGGGAGCTGTTTTTT; CDR3 protein: CASSQPETRDVGELFF
J gene: TRBJ2-7; clone size: many; D gene: TRBD2; V gene: TRBV2; CDR3 DNA: TGTGCCAGCAAGCGGGGGGGTTTGAGGGAGCAGTACTTC; CDR3 protein: CASKRGGLREQYF
J gene: TRBJ1-5; clone size: many; D gene: -; V gene: TRBV12-3/TRBV12-4; CDR3 DNA: TGTGCCAGCAGACTCTTTGCCGGGACATCTGATCAGCCCCAGCATTTT; CDR3 protein: CASRLFAGTSDQPQHF
J gene: TRBJ2-2; clone size: many; D gene: TRBD1; V gene: TRBV2; CDR3 DNA: TGTGCCAGTACCGACAGGGAAGGCACCGGGGAGCTGTTTTTT; CDR3 protein: CASTDREGTGELFF